Described below is a single T cell receptor beta chain sequence and its context. The repertoire was sequenced with immunoSEQ multiplex PCR; TCRdb's copy has only in-frame clones and lacks some. Reported are around 190,000 clones; the ten largest clones contain approximately 2.2%. This sample was included in a study of control samples from healthy donors and cancer patients. The CDR3 contains 13 residues. V lost 5 bases and J 7 bases, leaving 14 bases between the germline ends. In germline, CDR1 is MRHNA, CDR2 SNTAGT. The source material was blood. The sequence was collected from a woman aged 25 to 39 in good health. The rearrangement joins TRBV6-4 to TRBJ1-2, with D unresolved. CDR3 in amino acids: CASSLSGSVGYTF. The CDR3 bases are TGTGCCAGCAGTTTGTCGGGAAGTGTTGGCTACACCTTC.